The clone carrying this T cell receptor (beta chain) was seen many times. Antigen specificity is unknown. Assay: immunoSEQ multiplex PCR; the TCRdb copy retains only in-frame clones and omits some. Altogether 58,000 or so clones are present, roughly 57% being singletons, with the ten largest covering approximately 14%. These data are taken from a study of cytotoxic CD8 clonotypes in ibrutinib-treated CLL. Study-level results: At ibrutinib response, clonality increased, and at progression it declined back toward baseline. Exceeding age-matched healthy donors, baseline clonality also tracked the counts of circulating CD8+ T cells.

Genomic DNA (around 2 micrograms) was obtained from cryopreserved PBMCs for construction of TCR beta libraries. The CDR3 sequence is 15 residues long. V was pared by 1 base and J by 3 bases, with 2 bases of the junction left unmatched. CDR1 MGHRA and CDR2 YSYEKL come from the germline V gene. The input for sequencing was PBMCs, taken after 12 months of ibrutinib treatment. The receptor's source is a human donor with chronic lymphocytic leukemia. The chain uses TRBV4-1 and TRBJ2-2; 7 nucleotides line up with TRBD2. CDR3 sequence reads: CASSQGTRDTGELFF. In DNA, the CDR3 is TGCGCCAGCAGCCAAGGGACTAGGGACACCGGGGAGCTGTTTTTT.